The present TCR beta chain was sequenced within a study of T cell responses to AZD1222 COVID-19 vaccine. TCRdb's copy holds only in-frame clones and misses some; the assay was immunoSEQ multiplex PCR. The sample contains some 94,000 clones, over 85% of which appear only once. Concerning this clone itself: Its target is unknown.

Germline trimming cut 3 bases from V and 3 bases from J; bases unmatched to any gene: 2. This CDR3 comprises 14 residues. The germline gives CDR1 SGHTA, CDR2 FQGNSA. Study-level results: The donor group comprised mostly white British people and more females; the analysis possibly underestimated clonal diversity. Epitopes outside B.1.351 and B.1.1.7 mutated regions reportedly drew nearly half of spike TCRs. It was only a handful of AZD1222 recipients who were seropositive at baseline. Receipt of two AZD1222 doses was followed by a rise in Spike-specific TCR breadth and depth.

V is TRBV7-2 and J is TRBJ2-7, with 10 bases matching TRBD2. The TCR sequence derives from an adult in good health. Sample: peripheral blood, taken on day 0 of AZD1222 vaccination. As DNA, the CDR3 is TGTGCCAGCAGCTTGGGACTAGCGATCTACGAGCAGTACTTC. The encoded protein is CASSLGLAIYEQYF.